This entry concerns a single T cell receptor beta chain. Its antigen is currently unknown. Germline CDR1 and CDR2: SGHAT and FQNNGV. This CDR3 has 17 residues. V dropped 1 base and J dropped 8 bases, with 21 bases sitting between them. This sample was taken from a study of shared clonotypes between healthy human individuals. Study-wide results and caveats: Sharing across a few donors was seen in 4% to 5% of naive CD4 clonotypes.

Naivety among CD8 cells was defined by CD45RO negativity and positive CCR7 selection, thereby excluding terminally differentiated effector memory CD45RA+ cells. Only in-frame clones appear in the TCRdb table, and some are missing; sequencing was by immunoSEQ multiplex PCR. The sample lists roughly 810,000 clones, about 96% occurring once. The source is a man younger than 40 in good health. The chain is built from TRBV11-2 and TRBJ2-1; no clear D. The sequencing input was naive CD8+ T cells sorted from blood. Written as DNA, the CDR3 is TGTGCCAGCAGCTTAGGACCAAATCTCGGTGCAGGCGATGAGCAGTTCTTC. It translates to CASSLGPNLGAGDEQFF.